This T cell receptor (beta chain) was sequenced in a study of CD8 T cells in ankylosing spondylitis. Study-level points and caveats: Prior literature has documented some motif variants in synovial fluid and blood from reactive arthritis. Enrichment of disease-linked clones was reportedly significant in matched ankylosing spondylitis synovial fluid. What seemed typical of ankylosing spondylitis blood was a TCR beta motif built from roughly eight highly homologous variants.

CDR1 SGHTA and CDR2 FQGNSA come from the germline V gene. The germline V and J ends were trimmed by 3 bases and 1 base, with 14 bases remaining between them. This CDR3 has 16 amino acids. This clonotype was seen more than once but under ten times. Antigen unknown. Quantitative molecular-barcoded 5'-RACE generated the TCR beta libraries. A single record per CDR3 protein comes from TCRdb applying MiXCR to the 5' RACE reads. The sample comprises about 260,000 distinct CDR3 sequences, 20% of which are singletons, and roughly 7.3% rests with the top ten. The chain combines TRBV7-2 with TRBJ2-3; tentatively, D is TRBD1 (5 bases). This clonotype originated in a male donor with ankylosing spondylitis or in good health (not recorded which). The material sequenced was blood, either unsorted or a sorted T cell fraction (not recorded which). The CDR3 region has the DNA TGTGCCAGCAGCTTGGGGCCAGGGCGAGGCACAGATACGCAGTATTTT. It encodes CASSLGPGRGTDTQYF.